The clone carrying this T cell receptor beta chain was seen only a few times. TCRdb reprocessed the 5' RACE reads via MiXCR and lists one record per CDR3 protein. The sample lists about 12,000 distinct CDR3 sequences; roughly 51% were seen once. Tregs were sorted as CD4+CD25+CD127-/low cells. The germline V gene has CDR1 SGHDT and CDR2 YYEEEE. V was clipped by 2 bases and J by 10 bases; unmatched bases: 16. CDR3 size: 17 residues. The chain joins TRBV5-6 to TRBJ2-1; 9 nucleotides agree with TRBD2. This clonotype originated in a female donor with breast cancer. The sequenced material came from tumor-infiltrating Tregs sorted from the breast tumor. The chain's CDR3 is CASSFGPLAGTSYEQFF. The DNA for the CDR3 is TGTGCCAGCAGCTTTGGTCCTCTAGCGGGAACGTCATACGAGCAGTTCTTC.